Below, 10 T cell receptor beta chains from the same sample are listed, as sequenced in a study of blood T cell repertoires in COVID-19. Measured with immunoSEQ multiplex PCR; TCRdb has only the in-frame clones, and not every one. The profile covers approximately 150,000 clones, with roughly 87% appearing a single time and over 0.75% taken by the ten largest. Sequencing used peripheral blood. These receptors were collected from a woman between 45 and 65 years old with acute or convalescent COVID-19.

This sequence joins TRBV28 and TRBJ2-1; D gene unclear. With 7 bases removed from V and 2 bases from J, the gap between germline ends came to 9 bases. The germline gives CDR1 MDHEN, CDR2 SYDVKM. The CDR3 sequence is 13 residues long. The CDR3 DNA sequence: TGTGCCAGCAAAGTTCCAGCCTACAATGAGCAGTTCTTC. Protein product: CASKVPAYNEQFF.

In DNA, the CDR3 is TGCGCCAGCAGCTTGGGGACAGAGTACGAGCAGTACTTC. Residues: CASSLGTEYEQYF. The V call is TRBV5-1, the J call TRBJ2-7; perhaps TRBD1 as D (6 bases). V was trimmed by 0 bases and J by 4 bases, leaving 8 bases between them. Germline-derived CDR1 and CDR2 are SGHRS and YFSETQ. CDR3 size: 13 residues.

V and J are TRBV3-1 (or the pseudogene TRBV3-2) and TRBJ1-2; perhaps TRBD1 as D (6 bases). Germline V gene lookup returns CDR1 LGHDT and CDR2 YNNKEL (reference sequence). Trimming removed 1 base at V and 7 bases at J, with 16 bases between. This CDR3 has 15 residues. The CDR3 here is CASSQGVQGYRGYTF. DNA of the CDR3: TGTGCCAGCAGCCAAGGAGTACAGGGATATCGTGGCTACACCTTC.

The V gene is TRBV27, the J gene TRBJ2-6; TRBD1 agrees at 8 bases. The germline V gene encodes CDR1 MNHEY and CDR2 SMNVEV (reference sequence). The CDR3 is 17 residues long. The V and J ends lost 5 bases and 0 bases, in that order; junction bases with no gene match: 6. The CDR3 sequence: CASSAGTGSSGANVLTF. CDR3 DNA sequence: TGTGCCAGCAGTGCCGGGACAGGCAGCTCTGGGGCCAACGTCCTGACTTTC. The full variable domain, in which reference TRBV27 and TRBJ2-6 provide the parts outside the CDR3, is EAQVTQNPRYLITVTGKKLTVTCSQNMNHEYMSWYRQDPGLGLRQIYYSMNVEVTDKGDVPEGYKVSRKEKRNFPLILESPSPNQTSLYFCASSAGTGSSGANVLTFGAGSRLTVL.

The sample holds many counts of this clone. The chain combines TRBV9 with TRBJ1-1, with TRBD1 as a possible D gene (5 bases). Per germline, CDR1 SGDLS and CDR2 YYNGEE. This CDR3 contains 15 residues. V shed 4 bases and J shed 1 base, with 14 bases lying between them. CDR3 bases: TGTGCCAGCAGCCTTGGGGCACAGGCGAACACTGAAGCTTTCTTT. Translating gives CASSLGAQANTEAFF.

The CDR3 sequence: CASARGDLTGSAGELFF. As DNA, the CDR3 is TGCGCCAGCGCCCGAGGTGACTTGACAGGCAGCGCCGGGGAGCTGTTTTTT. The rearrangement uses TRBV5-1 and TRBJ2-2, with a weak D call TRBD1 (6 bases). CDR1 SGHRS and CDR2 YFSETQ come from the germline V gene. This CDR3 is 17 amino acids long. Trimming removed 7 bases from V and 6 bases from J, with 25 bases in between.

V gene TRBV5-1 combines with J gene TRBJ1-3; 8 bases align to TRBD1. This CDR3 is 18 amino acids long. Germline V lookup: CDR1 SGHRS, CDR2 YFSETQ. J lost 0 bases, V lost 0 bases, and 8 bases had no gene match. This chain's CDR3 is CASSLGDRPKLSGNTIYF. CDR3 bases: TGCGCCAGCAGCTTGGGGGACAGGCCCAAGCTCTCTGGAAACACCATATATTTT.

V usage is TRBV7-8 and J usage is TRBJ1-1; 11 bases agree with TRBD1. This CDR3 is 17 amino acids long. Germline V gene data show CDR1 as SGHVS and CDR2 as FQNEAQ. The trim removed 5 bases at V and 1 base at J, leaving 9 bases unmatched. CDR3 loop: CASSAPGQGVQNTEAFF. CDR3 bases: TGTGCCAGCAGCGCGCCGGGACAGGGGGTACAGAACACTGAAGCTTTCTTT.

V gene TRBV18 combines with J gene TRBJ1-3; D remains unclear. CDR3 size: 13 residues. Trimming removed 3 bases from V and 2 bases from J, with 5 bases in between. Germline CDR1 is KGHSH and CDR2 is LQKENI. CDR3 amino acids: CASSPAAGNTIYF. CDR3 coding DNA: TGTGCCAGCTCACCGGCAGCTGGAAACACCATATATTTT.

The V gene is TRBV7-3, the J gene TRBJ2-3, with TRBD2 identical over 8 bases. The V gene's germline CDR1 is SGHTA and CDR2 FQGTGA. The CDR3 spans 14 residues. With 5 bases clipped from V and 6 bases from J, the junction kept 7 bases outside the gene matches. This CDR3 is CASSPLSGEDTQYF. CDR3 DNA sequence: TGTGCCAGCAGCCCGCTTAGCGGGGAGGATACGCAGTATTTT.